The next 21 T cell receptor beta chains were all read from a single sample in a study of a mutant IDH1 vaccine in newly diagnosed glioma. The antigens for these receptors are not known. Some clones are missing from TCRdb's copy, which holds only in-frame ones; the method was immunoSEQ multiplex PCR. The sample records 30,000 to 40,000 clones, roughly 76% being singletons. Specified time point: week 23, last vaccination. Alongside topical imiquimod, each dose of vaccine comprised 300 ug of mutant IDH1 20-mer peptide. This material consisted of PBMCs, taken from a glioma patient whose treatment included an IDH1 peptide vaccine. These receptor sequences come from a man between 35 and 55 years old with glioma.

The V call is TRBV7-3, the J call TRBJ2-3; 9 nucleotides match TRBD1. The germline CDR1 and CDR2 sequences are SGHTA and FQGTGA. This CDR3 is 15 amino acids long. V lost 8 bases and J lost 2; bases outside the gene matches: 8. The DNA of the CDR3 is TGTGCCAGCTCGCGGACAGGGGCCTCCACAGATACGCAGTATTTT. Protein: CASSRTGASTDTQYF.

CDR3 region: CASGTWANTEAFF. In DNA, the CDR3 is TGTGCCAGCGGCACTTGGGCGAACACTGAAGCTTTCTTT. The chain carries TRBV7-9 and TRBJ1-1; D gene uncertain. The CDR3 extends over 13 amino acids. Germline V gives CDR1 SEHNR, CDR2 FQNEAQ (reference sequence). V lost 8 bases and J lost 1, with 11 bases in between.

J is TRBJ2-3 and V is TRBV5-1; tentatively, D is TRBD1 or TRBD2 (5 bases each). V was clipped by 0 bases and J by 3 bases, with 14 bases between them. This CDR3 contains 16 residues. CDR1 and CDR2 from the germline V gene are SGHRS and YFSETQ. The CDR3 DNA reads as TGCGCCAGCAGCTTGGCCAGAGGGACGGTAACAGATACGCAGTATTTT. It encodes CASSLARGTVTDTQYF.

CDR3 nucleotide sequence: TGTGCCAGCGGAATCGGGACAGGGAGCGATGAGCAGTTCTTC. This gives the protein CASGIGTGSDEQFF. J is TRBJ2-1 and V is TRBV6-1, with 9 nucleotides matching TRBD1. V lost 8 bases, J lost 8 bases, and 10 bases stayed unmatched. The CDR3 covers 14 residues. Germline values: CDR1 MNHNS, CDR2 SASEGT.

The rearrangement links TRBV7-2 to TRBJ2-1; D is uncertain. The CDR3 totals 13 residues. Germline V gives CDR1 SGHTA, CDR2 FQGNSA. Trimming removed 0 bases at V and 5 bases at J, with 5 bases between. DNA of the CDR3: TGTGCCAGCAGCTTAGCCCGGGACAATGAGCAGTTCTTC. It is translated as CASSLARDNEQFF.

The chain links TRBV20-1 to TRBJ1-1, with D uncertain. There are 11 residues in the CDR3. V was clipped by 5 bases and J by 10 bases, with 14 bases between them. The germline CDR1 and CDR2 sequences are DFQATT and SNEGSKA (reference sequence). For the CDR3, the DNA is TGCAGTGCTTACCGGACCGAGGGAGCTTTCTTT. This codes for CSAYRTEGAFF.

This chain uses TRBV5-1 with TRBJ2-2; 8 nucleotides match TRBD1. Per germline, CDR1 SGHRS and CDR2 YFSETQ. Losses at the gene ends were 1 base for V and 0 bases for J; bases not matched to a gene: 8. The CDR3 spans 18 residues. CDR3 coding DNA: TGCGCCAGCAGCTTGCCTGGACAGGGCCTTACGAACACCGGGGAGCTGTTTTTT. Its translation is CASSLPGQGLTNTGELFF.

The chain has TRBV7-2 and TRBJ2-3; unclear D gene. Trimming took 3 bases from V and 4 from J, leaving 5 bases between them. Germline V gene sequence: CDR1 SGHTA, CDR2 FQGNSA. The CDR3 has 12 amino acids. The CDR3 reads CASSFVADTQYF. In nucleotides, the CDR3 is TGTGCCAGCAGCTTTGTCGCAGATACGCAGTATTTT.

The CDR3 DNA is TGCGCCAGCAGCTTGGCTACAGGGACGAGCTCCTACGAGCAGTACTTC. This codes for CASSLATGTSSYEQYF. The chain combines TRBV5-1 with TRBJ2-7; a weak D match, TRBD1 (6 bases). The CDR3 runs 16 residues. Germline CDR1 is SGHRS and CDR2 is YFSETQ. Trimming pared 0 bases from V and 0 bases from J, leaving 13 bases between.

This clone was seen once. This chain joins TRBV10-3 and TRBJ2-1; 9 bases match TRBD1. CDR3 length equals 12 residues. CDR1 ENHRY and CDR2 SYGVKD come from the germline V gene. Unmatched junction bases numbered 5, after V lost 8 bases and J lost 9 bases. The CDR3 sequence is CAIGTGSGEQFF. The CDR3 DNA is TGTGCCATCGGGACAGGGAGTGGTGAGCAGTTCTTC.

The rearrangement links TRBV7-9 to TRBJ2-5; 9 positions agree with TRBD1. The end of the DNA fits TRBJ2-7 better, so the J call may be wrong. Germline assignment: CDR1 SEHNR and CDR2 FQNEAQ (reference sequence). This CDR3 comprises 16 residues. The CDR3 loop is CASSFQGQGRAYEQYF. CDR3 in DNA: TGTGCCAGCAGCTTCCAAGGACAGGGGAGGGCATACGAGCAGTACTTC.

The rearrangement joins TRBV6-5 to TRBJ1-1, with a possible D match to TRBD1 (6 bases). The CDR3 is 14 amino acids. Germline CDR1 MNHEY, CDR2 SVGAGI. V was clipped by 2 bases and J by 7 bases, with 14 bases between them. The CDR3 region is CASSYRRDTLEAFF. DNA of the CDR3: TGTGCCAGCAGTTACAGAAGGGACACGCTTGAAGCTTTCTTT.

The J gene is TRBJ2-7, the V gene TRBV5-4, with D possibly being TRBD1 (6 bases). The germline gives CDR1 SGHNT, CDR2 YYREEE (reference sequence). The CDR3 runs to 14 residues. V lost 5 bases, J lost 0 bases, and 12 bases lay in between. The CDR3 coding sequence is TGTGCCAGCAGGGAAAGGGGGAGCTCCTACGAGCAGTACTTC. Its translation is CASRERGSSYEQYF.

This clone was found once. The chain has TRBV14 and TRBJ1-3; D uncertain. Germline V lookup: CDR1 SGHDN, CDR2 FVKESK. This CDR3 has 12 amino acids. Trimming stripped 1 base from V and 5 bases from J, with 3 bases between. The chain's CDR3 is CASSQVRNTIYF. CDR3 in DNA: TGTGCCAGCAGCCAAGTCCGAAACACCATATATTTT.

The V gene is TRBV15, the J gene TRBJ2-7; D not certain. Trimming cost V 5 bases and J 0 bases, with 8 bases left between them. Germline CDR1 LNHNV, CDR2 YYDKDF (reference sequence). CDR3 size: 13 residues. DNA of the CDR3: TGTGCCACCAGCTTACCGACCTCCTACGAGCAGTACTTC. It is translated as CATSLPTSYEQYF.

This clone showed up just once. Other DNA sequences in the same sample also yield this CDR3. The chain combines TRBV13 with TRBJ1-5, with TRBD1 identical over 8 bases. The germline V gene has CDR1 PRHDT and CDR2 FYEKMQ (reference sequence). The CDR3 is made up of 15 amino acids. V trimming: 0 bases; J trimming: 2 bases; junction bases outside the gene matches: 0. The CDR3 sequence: CASSLGTGGNQPQHF. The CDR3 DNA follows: TGTGCCAGCAGCTTAGGGACAGGGGGCAATCAGCCCCAGCATTTT.

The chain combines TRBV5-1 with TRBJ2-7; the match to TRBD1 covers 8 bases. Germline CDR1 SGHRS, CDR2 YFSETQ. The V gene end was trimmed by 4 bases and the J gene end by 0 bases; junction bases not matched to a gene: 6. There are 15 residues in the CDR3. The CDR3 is CASSHTGGSSYEQYF. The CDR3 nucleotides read TGCGCCAGCAGCCACACAGGGGGGAGCTCCTACGAGCAGTACTTC.

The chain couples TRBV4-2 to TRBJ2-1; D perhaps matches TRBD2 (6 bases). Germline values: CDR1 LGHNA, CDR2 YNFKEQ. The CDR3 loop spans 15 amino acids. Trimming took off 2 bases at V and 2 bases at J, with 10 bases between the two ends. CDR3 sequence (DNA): TGTGCCAGCAGCCAAACAGCGGGCCCCTACAATGAGCAGTTCTTC. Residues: CASSQTAGPYNEQFF.

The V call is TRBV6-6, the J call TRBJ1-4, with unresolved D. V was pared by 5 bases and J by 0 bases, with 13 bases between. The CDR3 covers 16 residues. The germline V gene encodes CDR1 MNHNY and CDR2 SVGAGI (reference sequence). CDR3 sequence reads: CASSKRTVATNEKLFF. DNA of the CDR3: TGTGCCAGCAGTAAAAGGACGGTTGCAACTAATGAAAAACTGTTTTTT.

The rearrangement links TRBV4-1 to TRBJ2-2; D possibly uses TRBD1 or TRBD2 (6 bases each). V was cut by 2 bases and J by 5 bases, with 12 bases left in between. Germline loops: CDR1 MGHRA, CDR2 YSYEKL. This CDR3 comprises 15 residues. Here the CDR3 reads CASSQTGSGTGELFF. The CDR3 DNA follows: TGCGCCAGCAGCCAAACAGGGAGCGGGACCGGGGAGCTGTTTTTT.

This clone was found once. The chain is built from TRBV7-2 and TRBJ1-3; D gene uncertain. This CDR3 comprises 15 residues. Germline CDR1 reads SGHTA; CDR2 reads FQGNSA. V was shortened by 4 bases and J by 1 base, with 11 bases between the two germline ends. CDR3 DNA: TGTGCCAGCAGCTGGAATATAGGATCTGGAAACACCATATATTTT. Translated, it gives CASSWNIGSGNTIYF.